This is a list of T cell receptor beta chains from one sample in a study of regulatory T cells in long-lasting Graves disease. TCRdb analysed the multiplex PCR reads with MiXCR anew, one entry per CDR3 protein. The table lists 500,000 to 800,000 distinct CDR3 sequences, 25% to 35% of them singletons. Sequencing was performed on peripheral blood mononuclear cells (PBMCs), taken when the disease was refractory, from a patient treated with antithyroid drugs. These receptors originate from a female donor with Graves disease. CDR3s include the opening cysteine and the closing phenylalanine or tryptophan. The order of the fields is V gene, J gene, D gene, clone size, CDR3 protein, CDR3 DNA. The D gene is left open where the match is weak. Expanded clones get a size class; other rows say once, few or many, or leave the size out.

v_gene: TRBV27; j_gene: TRBJ2-5; d_gene: TRBD2; abundance: -; CDR3aa: CASSLLAGGPLTGETQYF; CDR3nt: TGTGCCAGCAGTTTACTAGCGGGAGGGCCTTTGACAGGGGAGACCCAGTACTTC
v_gene: TRBV6-9; j_gene: TRBJ2-5; d_gene: -; abundance: many; CDR3aa: CASSYRGALGETQYF; CDR3nt: TGTGCCAGCAGTTACCGGGGGGCGTTGGGAGAGACCCAGTACTTC
v_gene: TRBV12-3/TRBV12-4; j_gene: TRBJ2-5; d_gene: TRBD2; abundance: -; CDR3aa: CASRGSGSPLETQYF; CDR3nt: TGTGCCAGCAGAGGTAGCGGGAGCCCGCTAGAGACCCAGTACTTC
v_gene: TRBV12-3/TRBV12-4; j_gene: TRBJ1-2; d_gene: -; abundance: many; CDR3aa: CASSPFGENYGYTF; CDR3nt: TGTGCCAGCAGTCCCTTTGGGGAGAACTATGGCTACACCTTC
v_gene: TRBV28; j_gene: TRBJ1-1; d_gene: -; abundance: many; CDR3aa: CASIHHAEAFF; CDR3nt: TGTGCCAGCATTCATCACGCTGAAGCTTTCTTT
v_gene: TRBV29-1; j_gene: TRBJ1-4; d_gene: TRBD1; abundance: -; CDR3aa: CSASGTGTEKLFF; CDR3nt: TGCAGCGCATCCGGGACAGGGACTGAAAAACTGTTTTTT
v_gene: TRBV29-1; j_gene: TRBJ1-1; d_gene: -; abundance: few; CDR3aa: CSVRGAEAFF; CDR3nt: TGCAGCGTACGGGGCGCTGAAGCTTTCTTT
v_gene: TRBV5-1; j_gene: TRBJ1-2; d_gene: TRBD1; abundance: once; CDR3aa: CASSLGTAQERGYTF; CDR3nt: TGCGCCAGCAGCCTCGGGACAGCGCAAGAGCGGGGCTACACCTTC
v_gene: TRBV28; j_gene: TRBJ1-1; d_gene: -; abundance: -; CDR3aa: CASSSGGWGTEAFF; CDR3nt: TGTGCCAGCAGCTCTGGAGGGTGGGGGACTGAAGCTTTCTTT
v_gene: TRBV19; j_gene: TRBJ1-1; d_gene: -; abundance: -; CDR3aa: CASSMGIGKNAEAFF; CDR3nt: TGTGCCAGTAGTATGGGGATTGGCAAGAACGCTGAAGCTTTCTTT
v_gene: TRBV13; j_gene: TRBJ2-7; d_gene: -; abundance: -; CDR3aa: CASRRALGSYEQYF; CDR3nt: TGTGCCAGCAGGCGTGCATTAGGGTCCTACGAGCAGTACTTC
v_gene: TRBV6-2/TRBV6-3; j_gene: TRBJ1-6; d_gene: -; abundance: many; CDR3aa: CASSYSGSAYNSPLHF; CDR3nt: TGTGCCAGCAGTTACTCGGGTAGTGCATATAATTCACCCCTCCACTTT
v_gene: TRBV29-1; j_gene: TRBJ1-1; d_gene: -; abundance: few; CDR3aa: CSVDDWWKF; CDR3nt: TGCAGCGTTGACGACTGGTGGAAATTT
v_gene: TRBV6-1; j_gene: TRBJ1-5; d_gene: TRBD1; abundance: few; CDR3aa: CASRRHGQANQPQHF; CDR3nt: TGTGCCAGCAGACGCCATGGACAGGCTAATCAGCCCCAGCATTTT
v_gene: TRBV6-5; j_gene: TRBJ2-7; d_gene: TRBD1; abundance: -; CDR3aa: CASSWVTGGSYEQYF; CDR3nt: TGTGCCAGCAGTTGGGTGACAGGGGGCTCATACGAGCAGTACTTC
v_gene: TRBV9; j_gene: TRBJ2-2; d_gene: -; abundance: -; CDR3aa: CASSVGMAGELFF; CDR3nt: TGTGCCAGCAGCGTAGGGATGGCCGGGGAGCTGTTTTTT
v_gene: TRBV3-1; j_gene: TRBJ2-7; d_gene: TRBD1; abundance: -; CDR3aa: CASSQDGQGVKSDEQYF; CDR3nt: TGTGCCAGCAGCCAAGATGGCCAGGGGGTGAAGTCTGACGAGCAGTACTTC
v_gene: TRBV3-1; j_gene: TRBJ1-6; d_gene: -; abundance: few; CDR3aa: CASSQGEGGTYNSPLHF; CDR3nt: TGTGCCAGCAGCCAAGGGGAAGGGGGGACCTATAATTCACCCCTCCACTTT
v_gene: TRBV25-1; j_gene: TRBJ1-1; d_gene: -; abundance: many; CDR3aa: CASSVGENTEAFF; CDR3nt: TGTGCCAGCAGTGTCGGAGAGAACACTGAAGCTTTCTTT
v_gene: TRBV4-1; j_gene: TRBJ1-5; d_gene: TRBD1; abundance: once; CDR3aa: CASSQGDRGSGNQPQHF; CDR3nt: TGCGCCAGCAGCCAAGGGGACAGGGGATCAGGCAATCAGCCCCAGCATTTT
v_gene: TRBV28; j_gene: TRBJ1-2; d_gene: -; abundance: many; CDR3aa: CASSSLYGYTF; CDR3nt: TGTGCCAGCAGCTCCCTCTATGGCTACACCTTC
v_gene: TRBV6-4; j_gene: TRBJ2-7; d_gene: -; abundance: -; CDR3aa: CASSYAGPFYEQYF; CDR3nt: TGTGCCAGCAGTTACGCTGGACCCTTCTACGAGCAGTACTTC
v_gene: TRBV7-3; j_gene: TRBJ2-3; d_gene: -; abundance: -; CDR3aa: CASSFGREHTQYF; CDR3nt: TGTGCCAGCAGCTTCGGCAGGGAACATACGCAGTATTTT
v_gene: TRBV12-3/TRBV12-4; j_gene: TRBJ2-2; d_gene: TRBD2; abundance: -; CDR3aa: CASSLGTRTGELFF; CDR3nt: TGTGCCAGCAGTCTAGGGACTAGGACCGGGGAGCTGTTTTTT
v_gene: TRBV20-1; j_gene: TRBJ2-5; d_gene: TRBD2; abundance: few; CDR3aa: CSASPYSGSQETQYF; CDR3nt: TGCAGTGCTAGCCCTTACAGCGGGAGCCAAGAGACCCAGTACTTC
v_gene: TRBV4-1; j_gene: TRBJ1-4; d_gene: TRBD1; abundance: -; CDR3aa: CASSSPTGGMEKLFF; CDR3nt: TGCGCCAGCAGCTCACCTACAGGGGGGATGGAAAAACTGTTTTTT
v_gene: TRBV27; j_gene: TRBJ2-7; d_gene: -; abundance: -; CDR3aa: CASSLAPAGIYEQYF; CDR3nt: TGTGCCAGCAGTTTAGCTCCCGCGGGGATCTACGAGCAGTACTTC
v_gene: TRBV7-2; j_gene: TRBJ1-1; d_gene: -; abundance: many; CDR3aa: CASSWSRNQNTEAFF; CDR3nt: TGTGCCAGCAGCTGGAGTCGGAACCAGAACACTGAAGCTTTCTTT
v_gene: TRBV20-1; j_gene: TRBJ1-2; d_gene: -; abundance: -; CDR3aa: CSARLQGYGYTF; CDR3nt: TGCAGTGCTAGGTTACAGGGCTATGGCTACACCTTC
v_gene: TRBV11-2; j_gene: TRBJ2-7; d_gene: TRBD2; abundance: many; CDR3aa: CASSRLAGVPYEQYF; CDR3nt: TGTGCCAGCAGTCGACTAGCGGGAGTCCCCTACGAGCAGTACTTC
v_gene: TRBV2; j_gene: TRBJ1-2; d_gene: TRBD1; abundance: many; CDR3aa: CASSETGGNGYTF; CDR3nt: TGTGCCAGCAGCGAGACAGGGGGAAATGGCTACACCTTC
v_gene: TRBV7-2; j_gene: TRBJ1-5; d_gene: -; abundance: -; CDR3aa: CASSSGLYNQPQHF; CDR3nt: TGTGCCAGCAGCTCTGGACTTTACAATCAGCCCCAGCATTTT
v_gene: TRBV3-1; j_gene: TRBJ1-1; d_gene: -; abundance: -; CDR3aa: CASSSTVEAFF; CDR3nt: TGTGCCAGCAGCTCTACTGTTGAAGCTTTCTTT
v_gene: TRBV19; j_gene: TRBJ2-7; d_gene: -; abundance: -; CDR3aa: CASSATGTRSHEQYF; CDR3nt: TGTGCCAGTAGTGCCACCGGGACCCGTTCCCACGAGCAGTACTTC
v_gene: TRBV6-1; j_gene: TRBJ2-5; d_gene: TRBD2; abundance: many; CDR3aa: CASRAAGRNQETQYF; CDR3nt: TGTGCCAGCAGGGCAGCGGGGCGGAACCAAGAGACCCAGTACTTC
v_gene: TRBV5-1; j_gene: TRBJ2-1; d_gene: -; abundance: -; CDR3aa: CASSLAIRSEMNSYNEQFF; CDR3nt: TGCGCCAGCAGCTTGGCCATTCGAAGTGAGATGAACTCCTACAATGAGCAGTTCTTC
v_gene: TRBV29-1; j_gene: TRBJ1-2; d_gene: -; abundance: many; CDR3aa: CSVEDYGYTF; CDR3nt: TGCAGCGTTGAGGACTATGGCTACACCTTC
v_gene: TRBV6-9; j_gene: TRBJ2-1; d_gene: -; abundance: -; CDR3aa: CASSYTRGEQFF; CDR3nt: TGTGCCAGCAGTTACACTCGAGGGGAGCAGTTCTTC
v_gene: TRBV6-5; j_gene: TRBJ1-1; d_gene: -; abundance: -; CDR3aa: CASSYRGQTEAFF; CDR3nt: TGTGCCAGCAGTTACAGGGGTCAAACTGAAGCTTTCTTT
v_gene: TRBV18; j_gene: TRBJ1-4; d_gene: -; abundance: -; CDR3aa: CASSPRDAYGNEKLFF; CDR3nt: TGTGCCAGCTCACCGCGGGACGCCTACGGGAATGAAAAACTGTTTTTT
v_gene: TRBV15; j_gene: TRBJ2-7; d_gene: TRBD2; abundance: few; CDR3aa: CATSRNLHLADPTYEQYF; CDR3nt: TGTGCCACCAGCAGAAACCTCCACCTAGCGGATCCTACCTACGAGCAGTACTTC